The 5 T cell receptor beta chains in this list originate from one sample, sequenced in a study of shared clonotypes between healthy human individuals. TCRdb keeps only in-frame clones here, not all; method: immunoSEQ multiplex PCR. The table lists fewer than 500,000 clones, roughly 79% of them singletons, with under 15% in the top ten. Specimen: PBMCs. The origin of the receptors is a woman between 40 and 55 years old in good health. Some clones in this sample may be carry-over from other donors' samples.

The V and J genes are TRBV9 and TRBJ2-5; TRBD2 agrees at 9 bases. The CDR3 contains 16 residues. V was pared by 4 bases and J by 5 bases, with 12 bases of the junction left unmatched. Germline V gene sequence: CDR1 SGDLS, CDR2 YYNGEE. CDR3 in amino acids: CASSPRVAGDAETQYF. The DNA for the CDR3 is TGTGCCAGCAGCCCCCGGGTAGCGGGAGATGCGGAGACCCAGTACTTC. Full variable domain (remainder filled in from reference TRBV9 and TRBJ2-5): DSGVTQTPKHLITATGQRVTLRCSPRSGDLSVYWYQQSLDQGLQFLIQYYNGEERAKGNILERFSAQQFPDLHSELNLSSLELGDSALYFCASSPRVAGDAETQYFGPGTRLLVL.

The rearrangement uses TRBV7-9 and TRBJ1-3; no clear D. Germline V gene data show CDR1 as SEHNR and CDR2 as FQNEAQ (reference sequence). Trimming cost V 10 bases and J 0 bases, with 4 bases left between them. This CDR3 contains 11 residues. CDR3 DNA: TGTGCCACCCCCTCTGGAAACACCATATATTTT. Protein sequence: CATPSGNTIYF.

This clone was observed a few times. V usage is TRBV2 and J usage is TRBJ2-5; 7 bases are a match to TRBD2. This CDR3 is built from 16 residues. CDR1 is SNHLY, CDR2 FYNNEI, per germline. V lost 3 bases to trimming and J lost 4 bases; unmatched junction nucleotides: 11. The chain's CDR3 is CASSDGRGGSGETQYF. CDR3 coding DNA: TGTGCCAGCAGTGATGGGAGGGGAGGGTCAGGAGAGACCCAGTACTTC.

The gene calls are TRBV19 and TRBJ2-7, with 15 bases that match TRBD2. Germline V gene lookup returns CDR1 LNHDA and CDR2 SQIVND (reference sequence). The CDR3 is 16 amino acids. The ends lost 4 bases at V and 4 bases at J; junction bases unmatched: 5. The CDR3 nucleotides read TGTGCCAGTAGTACGGGAGGACTAGCGGGAGGGTACGAGCAGTACTTC. Translation: CASSTGGLAGGYEQYF.

Only a few counts were recorded for this clone. The chain carries TRBV7-3 and TRBJ2-3, with D uncertain. Trimming took 5 bases from V and 1 from J, leaving 10 bases between them. Germline V lookup: CDR1 SGHTA, CDR2 FQGTGA. The CDR3 has 14 amino acids. CDR3 nucleotides: TGTGCCAGCAGCCCCCTACAGCGCACAGATACGCAGTATTTT. Amino acid sequence: CASSPLQRTDTQYF.